This T cell receptor (beta chain) appears in the sequencing data of a study of cytomegalovirus exposure and HLA in healthy donors. Study-level background: In an early release, HLA-typed donors contributed about 80 million unique TCR sequences. Membership in the Caucasian-associated ancestry cluster was found for approximately 85% of 350 to 450 genotyped donors. Study-level findings and limits: CMV serostatus was the only recorded immune exposure for donors.

Though nominally healthy at sampling, donors likely had unrecorded immune exposures. 13 Jbeta primers and 60 Vbeta primers were used for the PCR. Assay: immunoSEQ multiplex PCR; the TCRdb copy retains only in-frame clones and omits some. The sample carries some 90,000 clones, about 70% recorded once. About this clone: Its antigen is not identified. This CDR3 is also generated by other DNA sequences in the sample.

The ends were cut back, 4 bases at V and 5 bases at J, with 8 bases in the middle. CDR1 is SGHRS and CDR2 is YFSETQ in the germline V gene. The CDR3 runs 12 residues. This clonotype originated in a man between 35 and 55 years old in good health and CMV-seronegative. What was sequenced was PBMCs. The chain employs TRBV5-1 and TRBJ2-3; D not certain. CDR3 in amino acids: CASSPRGDTQYF. As DNA, the CDR3 is TGCGCCAGCAGCCCTCGCGGAGATACGCAGTATTTT.